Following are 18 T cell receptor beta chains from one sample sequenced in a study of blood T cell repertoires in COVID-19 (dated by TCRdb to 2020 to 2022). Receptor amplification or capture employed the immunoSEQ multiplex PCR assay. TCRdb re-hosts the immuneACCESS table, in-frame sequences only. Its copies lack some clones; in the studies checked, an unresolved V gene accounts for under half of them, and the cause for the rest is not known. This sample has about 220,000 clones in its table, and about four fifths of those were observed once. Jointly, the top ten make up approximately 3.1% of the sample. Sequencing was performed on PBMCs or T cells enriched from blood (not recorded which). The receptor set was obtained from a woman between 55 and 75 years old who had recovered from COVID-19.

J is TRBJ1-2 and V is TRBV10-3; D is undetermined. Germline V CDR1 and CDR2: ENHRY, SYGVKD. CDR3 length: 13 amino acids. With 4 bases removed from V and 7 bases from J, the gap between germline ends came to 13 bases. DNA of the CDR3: TGTGCCATCAGTGGAGACTACTCAGGTGGCTACACCTTC. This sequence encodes CAISGDYSGGYTF.

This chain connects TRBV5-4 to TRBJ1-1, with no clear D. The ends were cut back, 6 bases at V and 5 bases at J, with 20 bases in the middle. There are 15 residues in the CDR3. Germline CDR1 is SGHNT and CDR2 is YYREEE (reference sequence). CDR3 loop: CASTGGVQWGTEAFF. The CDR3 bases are TGTGCCAGCACCGGAGGAGTCCAGTGGGGAACTGAAGCTTTCTTT. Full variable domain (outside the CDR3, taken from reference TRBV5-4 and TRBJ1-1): ETGVTQSPTHLIKTRGQQVTLRCSSQSGHNTVSWYQQALGQGPQFIFQYYREEENGRGNFPPRFSGLQFPNYSSELNVNALELDDSALYLCASTGGVQWGTEAFFGQGTRLTVV.

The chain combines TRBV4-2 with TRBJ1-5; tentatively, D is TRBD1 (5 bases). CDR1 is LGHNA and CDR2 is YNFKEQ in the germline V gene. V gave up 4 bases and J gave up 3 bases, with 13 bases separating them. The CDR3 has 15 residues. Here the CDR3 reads CASSPPGGNNQPQHF. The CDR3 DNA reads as TGTGCCAGCAGCCCCCCCGGGGGGAACAATCAGCCCCAGCATTTT.

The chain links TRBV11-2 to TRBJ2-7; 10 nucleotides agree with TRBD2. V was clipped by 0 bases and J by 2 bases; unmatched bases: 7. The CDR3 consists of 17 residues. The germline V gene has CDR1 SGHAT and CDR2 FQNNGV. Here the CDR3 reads CASSLDSRTSGTYEQYF. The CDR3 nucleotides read TGTGCCAGCAGCTTAGATAGTAGGACTAGCGGAACCTACGAGCAGTACTTC. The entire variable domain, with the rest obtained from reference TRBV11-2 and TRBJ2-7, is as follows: EAGVAQSPRYKIIEKRQSVAFWCNPISGHATLYWYQQILGQGPKLLIQFQNNGVVDDSQLPKDRFSAERLKGVDSTLKIQPAKLEDSAVYLCASSLDSRTSGTYEQYFGPGTRLTVT.

The CDR3 DNA sequence: TGCGCCAGCAGCTTGCACATAGAGACCCAGTACTTC. Translated: CASSLHIETQYF. The chain couples TRBV5-1 to TRBJ2-5; D gene ambiguous. CDR1 and CDR2 from the germline V gene are SGHRS and YFSETQ. V shed 1 base and J shed 4 bases, with 5 bases lying between them. The CDR3 spans 12 residues.

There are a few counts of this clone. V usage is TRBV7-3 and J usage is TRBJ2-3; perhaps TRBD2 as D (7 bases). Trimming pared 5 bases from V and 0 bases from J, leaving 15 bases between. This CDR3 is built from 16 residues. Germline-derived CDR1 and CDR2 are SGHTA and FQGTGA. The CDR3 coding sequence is TGTGCCAGCAGCGAAAGGGGGGGAACTAGCACAGATACGCAGTATTTT. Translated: CASSERGGTSTDTQYF.

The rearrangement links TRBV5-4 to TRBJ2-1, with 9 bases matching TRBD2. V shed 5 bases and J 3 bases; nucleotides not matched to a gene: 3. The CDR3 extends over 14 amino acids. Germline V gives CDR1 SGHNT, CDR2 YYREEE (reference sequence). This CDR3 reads CASSRGGGYNEQFF. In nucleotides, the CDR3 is TGTGCCAGCAGTCGCGGGGGGGGCTACAATGAGCAGTTCTTC.

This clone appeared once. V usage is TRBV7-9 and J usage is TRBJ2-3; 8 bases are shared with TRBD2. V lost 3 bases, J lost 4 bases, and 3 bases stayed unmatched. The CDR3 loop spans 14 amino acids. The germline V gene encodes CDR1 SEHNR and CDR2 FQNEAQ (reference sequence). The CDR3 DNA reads TGTGCCAGCAGCTTTCCGGGACTAGCAGATACGCAGTATTTT. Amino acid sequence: CASSFPGLADTQYF.

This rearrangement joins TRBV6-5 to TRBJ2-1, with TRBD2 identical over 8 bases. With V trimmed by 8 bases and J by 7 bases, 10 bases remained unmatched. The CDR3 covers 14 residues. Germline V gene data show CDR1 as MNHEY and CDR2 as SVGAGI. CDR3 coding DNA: TGTGCCAGCGCCGGGACTAGTCGGATAAATGAGCAGTTCTTC. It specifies CASAGTSRINEQFF.

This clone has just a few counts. The CDR3 is CASSLTDVRSPLHF. The CDR3 coding sequence is TGTGCCAGCAGCTTGACTGACGTTCGGTCACCCCTCCACTTT. This rearrangement joins TRBV3-1 (or the pseudogene TRBV3-2) to TRBJ1-6, with D unclear. The CDR3 is 14 residues long. V was pared by 5 bases and J by 10 bases, with 15 bases between. Germline V gene sequence: CDR1 LGHDT, CDR2 YNNKEL (reference sequence).

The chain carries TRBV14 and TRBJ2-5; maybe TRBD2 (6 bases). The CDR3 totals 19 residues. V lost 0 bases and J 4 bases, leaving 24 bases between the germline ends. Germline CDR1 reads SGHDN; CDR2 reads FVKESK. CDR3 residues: CASSQEALAGWLVGETQYF. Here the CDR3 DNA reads TGTGCCAGCAGCCAAGAGGCACTAGCAGGTTGGCTGGTTGGAGAGACCCAGTACTTC. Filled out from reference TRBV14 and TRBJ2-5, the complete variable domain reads EAGVTQFPSHSVIEKGQTVTLRCDPISGHDNLYWYRRVMGKEIKFLLHFVKESKQDESGMPNNRFLAERTGGTYSTLKVQPAELEDSGVYFCASSQEALAGWLVGETQYFGPGTRLLVL.

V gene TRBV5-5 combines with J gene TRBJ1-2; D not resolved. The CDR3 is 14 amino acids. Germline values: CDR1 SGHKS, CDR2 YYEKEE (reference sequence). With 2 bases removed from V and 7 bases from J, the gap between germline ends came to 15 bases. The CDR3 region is CASSFSISGSGYTF. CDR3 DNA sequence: TGTGCCAGCAGCTTCTCCATTTCCGGGTCTGGCTACACCTTC.

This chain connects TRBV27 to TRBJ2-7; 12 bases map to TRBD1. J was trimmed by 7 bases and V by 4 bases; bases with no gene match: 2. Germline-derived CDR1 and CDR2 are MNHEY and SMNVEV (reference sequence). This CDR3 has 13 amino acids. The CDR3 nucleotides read TGTGCCAGCAGTTGGGACAGGGGGCGGGAGCAGTACTTC. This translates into CASSWDRGREQYF.

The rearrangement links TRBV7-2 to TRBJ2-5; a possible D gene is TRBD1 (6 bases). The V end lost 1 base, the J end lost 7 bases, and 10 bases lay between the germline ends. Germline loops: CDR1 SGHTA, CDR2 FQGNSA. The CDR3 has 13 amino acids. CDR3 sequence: CASSLGTEGTQYF. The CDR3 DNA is TGTGCCAGCAGCTTAGGGACAGAGGGGACCCAGTACTTC.

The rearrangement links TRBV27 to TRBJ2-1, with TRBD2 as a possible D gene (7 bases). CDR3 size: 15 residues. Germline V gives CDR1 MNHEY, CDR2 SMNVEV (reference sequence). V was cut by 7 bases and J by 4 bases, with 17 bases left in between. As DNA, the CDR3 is TGTGCCAGCACCGTCCCGGGGGGCCAGTACAATGAGCAGTTCTTC. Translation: CASTVPGGQYNEQFF.

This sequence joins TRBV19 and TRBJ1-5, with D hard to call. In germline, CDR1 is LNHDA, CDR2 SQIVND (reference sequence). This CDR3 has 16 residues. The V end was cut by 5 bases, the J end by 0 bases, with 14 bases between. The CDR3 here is CASSPPVGYSNQPQHF. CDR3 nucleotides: TGTGCCAGTAGTCCCCCGGTGGGCTATAGCAATCAGCCCCAGCATTTT.

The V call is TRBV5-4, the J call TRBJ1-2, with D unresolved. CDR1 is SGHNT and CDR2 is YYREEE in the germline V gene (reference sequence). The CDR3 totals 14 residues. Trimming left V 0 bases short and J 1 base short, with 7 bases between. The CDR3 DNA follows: TGTGCCAGCAGCTTGGCCGGTCTTAACTATGGCTACACCTTC. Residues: CASSLAGLNYGYTF.

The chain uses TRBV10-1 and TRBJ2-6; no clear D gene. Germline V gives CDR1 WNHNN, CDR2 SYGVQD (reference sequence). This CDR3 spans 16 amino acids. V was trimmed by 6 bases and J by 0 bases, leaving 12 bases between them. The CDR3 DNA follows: TGCGCCAGCAGCGATACACGCCCCTCTGGGGCCAACGTCCTGACTTTC. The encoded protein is CASSDTRPSGANVLTF.